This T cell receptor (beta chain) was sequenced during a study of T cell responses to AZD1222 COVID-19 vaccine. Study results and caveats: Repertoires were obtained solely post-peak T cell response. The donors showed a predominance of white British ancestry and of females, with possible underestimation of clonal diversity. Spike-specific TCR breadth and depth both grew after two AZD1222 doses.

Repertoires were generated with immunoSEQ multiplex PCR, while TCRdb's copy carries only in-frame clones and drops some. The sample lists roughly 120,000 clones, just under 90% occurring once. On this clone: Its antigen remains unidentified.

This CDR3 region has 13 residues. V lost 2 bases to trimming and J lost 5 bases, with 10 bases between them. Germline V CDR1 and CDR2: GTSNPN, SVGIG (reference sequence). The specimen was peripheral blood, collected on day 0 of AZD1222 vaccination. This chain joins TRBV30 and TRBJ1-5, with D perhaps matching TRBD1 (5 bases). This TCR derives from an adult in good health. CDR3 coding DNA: TGTGCCTGGAGTCCGGGGGGTGATCAGCCCCAGCATTTT. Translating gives CAWSPGGDQPQHF.